These 29 T cell receptor beta chains came from one sample sequenced in a study of shared clonotypes between healthy human individuals. Sequencing used immunoSEQ multiplex PCR; TCRdb keeps in-frame clones, though not all of them. Seen here are hundreds of thousands of clones, around four fifths observed once, and the top ten hold around 1.8%. Sequencing was carried out using memory CD4+ T cells sorted from blood. Indicated subset: CD45RA-negative fraction. These TCRs come from a woman under 40 in good health.

V usage is TRBV11-2 and J usage is TRBJ2-7; 10 bases line up with TRBD2. This CDR3 has 15 residues. CDR1 is SGHAT and CDR2 is FQNNGV in the germline V gene. V shed 4 bases, J shed 1 base, and the junction held 4 bases outside the gene matches. Here the CDR3 DNA reads TGTGCCAGCAGCTCGAGCGGGAGGGGGTCCTACGAGCAGTACTTC. Protein product: CASSSSGRGSYEQYF.

This chain uses TRBV6-1 with TRBJ2-4; 10 nucleotides align to TRBD1. Per the germline V gene, CDR1 is MNHNS and CDR2 is SASEGT. The J segment lost 6 bases and the V segment lost 6 bases, leaving 8 bases of the junction unmatched. The CDR3 runs to 15 residues. CDR3 nucleotide sequence: TGTGCCAGCAGAAAAGACAGGACAGGGGGAAACATTCAGTACTTC. It yields the protein CASRKDRTGGNIQYF.

The CDR3 coding sequence is TGTGCCTGGAGTAAAGGGATCACAGATACGCAGTATTTT. Translated, it gives CAWSKGITDTQYF. This chain uses TRBV30 with TRBJ2-3; D gene ambiguous. Trimming took off 2 bases at V and 2 bases at J, with 8 bases between the two ends. In germline, CDR1 is GTSNPN, CDR2 SVGIG (reference sequence). The length of the CDR3 is 13 residues.

This clone was detected ten times or more. The CDR3 bases are TGTGCCAGCAGGAGGACTAGCGGGAGGGCGGGTGAGCAGTTCTTC. Translation: CASRRTSGRAGEQFF. The chain carries TRBV2 and TRBJ2-1; the match to TRBD2 covers 15 bases. Germline CDR1 reads SNHLY; CDR2 reads FYNNEI. The CDR3 covers 15 residues. The junction had 6 bases not matched to a gene; V was cut back by 6 bases and J by 9 bases.

This clone was detected only once. CDR3 bases: TGTGCCAGCAGCTTGGCCGGGAGGGGAGAGACCCAGTACTTC. It codes for CASSLAGRGETQYF. The chain carries TRBV5-4 and TRBJ2-5, with 8 bases that match TRBD2. Germline trimming cut 0 bases from V and 4 bases from J; bases unmatched to any gene: 2. CDR1 and CDR2 (germline): SGHNT, YYREEE (reference sequence). This CDR3 comprises 14 residues.

The V and J genes are TRBV11-2 and TRBJ1-4, with 8 positions matching TRBD1. The CDR3 spans 15 residues. Unmatched junction bases numbered 7, after V lost 5 bases and J lost 5 bases. In germline, CDR1 is SGHAT, CDR2 FQNNGV. As DNA, the CDR3 is TGTGCCAGCAGCCGAGGCGGGACAGGCAATGAAAAACTGTTTTTT. This gives the protein CASSRGGTGNEKLFF.

The V and J genes are TRBV7-9 and TRBJ1-2; no firm D call. V was clipped by 5 bases and J by 8 bases, with 12 bases between them. Germline V gives CDR1 SEHNR, CDR2 FQNEAQ (reference sequence). The CDR3 is made up of 12 amino acids. CDR3 DNA: TGTGCCAGCAGCCGCGACGAAGCCGGCTACACCTTC. Protein sequence: CASSRDEAGYTF. The full variable domain, with the rest looked up from reference TRBV7-9 and TRBJ1-2, is DTGVSQNPRHKITKRGQNVTFRCDPISEHNRLYWYRQTLGQGPEFLTYFQNEAQLEKSRLLSDRFSAERPKGSFSTLEIQRTEQGDSAMYLCASSRDEAGYTFGSGTRLTVV.

This clone has only one observation. This sequence joins TRBV11-2 and TRBJ2-2; 14 bases line up with TRBD2. The V gene's germline CDR1 is SGHAT and CDR2 FQNNGV. The CDR3 length is 17 residues. V lost 5 bases, J lost 0 bases, and 2 bases stayed unmatched. The CDR3 DNA follows: TGTGCCAGCAGCAGGGGACTAGCGGGGGCGAACACCGGGGAGCTGTTTTTT. It is translated as CASSRGLAGANTGELFF.

This clone was detected ten times or more. The CDR3 reads CASGGQGGETQYF. CDR3 nucleotide sequence: TGTGCCAGCGGGGGACAGGGAGGGGAGACCCAGTACTTC. J is TRBJ2-5 and V is TRBV2, with 9 positions matching TRBD1. Germline loops: CDR1 SNHLY, CDR2 FYNNEI. V lost 8 bases, J lost 5 bases, and 6 bases stayed unmatched. This CDR3 contains 13 residues.

CDR3 sequence reads: CASSKRWGWLRTDTQYF. In DNA form, the CDR3 reads TGTGCCAGCAGCAAAAGGTGGGGCTGGCTGCGGACAGATACGCAGTATTTT. J is TRBJ2-3 and V is TRBV21-1; the listed D gene, TRBD1, was not tested against the DNA. TRBV21-1 is a recognized pseudogene. The length of the CDR3 is 17 residues.

This clone was observed a few times. This chain uses TRBV9 with TRBJ1-1; unclear D gene. Germline lookup yields CDR1 SGDLS and CDR2 YYNGEE. Trimming shortened V by 3 bases and J by 7 bases, and 13 bases separated the two germline ends. This CDR3 is 13 amino acids long. The DNA for the CDR3 is TGTGCCAGCAGCGCAGAAAGAGAGGGTGAAGCTTTCTTT. It encodes CASSAEREGEAFF.

The CDR3 protein is CASSSWTSGNEQFF. CDR3 nucleotides: TGCGCCAGCAGCTCTTGGACTAGCGGGAATGAGCAGTTCTTC. This rearrangement joins TRBV4-1 to TRBJ2-1; 11 positions match TRBD2. The CDR3 consists of 14 residues. V trimming: 5 bases; J trimming: 7 bases; junction bases outside the gene matches: 4. Germline V lookup: CDR1 MGHRA, CDR2 YSYEKL.

This clone was seen a handful of times. This sequence joins TRBV27 and TRBJ2-3, with D perhaps matching TRBD2 (5 bases). The V and J ends lost 6 bases and 2 bases respectively, with 12 bases between them. Germline V CDR1 and CDR2: MNHEY, SMNVEV (reference sequence). The CDR3 runs 14 residues. CDR3 in amino acids: CASRAGSSTDTQYF. In nucleotides, the CDR3 is TGTGCCAGCAGGGCGGGTTCTTCCACAGATACGCAGTATTTT.

In this sample, this clone turned up a few times. This chain connects TRBV7-2 to TRBJ2-1; perhaps TRBD2 as D (5 bases). Trimming took 5 bases from V and 15 from J, leaving 17 bases between them. Looked up from germline, CDR1 is SGHTA and CDR2 is FQGNSA. CDR3 size: 12 residues. CDR3 sequence: CASSDYLSDPFF. Here the CDR3 DNA reads TGTGCCAGCAGCGACTATTTGAGCGATCCGTTCTTC. The full variable domain, with the rest looked up from reference TRBV7-2 and TRBJ2-1, is GAGVSQSPSNKVTEKGKDVELRCDPISGHTALYWYRQSLGQGLEFLIYFQGNSAPDKSGLPSDRFSAERTGGSVSTLTIQRTQQEDSAVYLCASSDYLSDPFFGPGTRLTVL.

The rearrangement uses TRBV18 and TRBJ2-1; 11 positions match TRBD1. Trimming cost V 3 bases and J 7 bases; bases outside gene matches: 5. Germline V gives CDR1 KGHSH, CDR2 LQKENI. CDR3 length equals 15 residues. CDR3: CASSPGTGGRNEQFF. CDR3 DNA sequence: TGTGCCAGCTCACCCGGGACAGGGGGTCGAAATGAGCAGTTCTTC.

The rearrangement uses TRBV5-1 and TRBJ2-7, with 9 nucleotides matching TRBD1. The germline CDR1 and CDR2 sequences are SGHRS and YFSETQ. This CDR3 spans 16 amino acids. V lost 5 bases, J lost 0 bases, and 9 bases stayed unmatched. Written as DNA, the CDR3 is TGCGCCAGCAGAGAACCGGGACAGGGACCCTCCTACGAGCAGTACTTC. It codes for CASREPGQGPSYEQYF.

This clone was observed a handful of times. The chain recombines TRBV19 with TRBJ2-5; D unclear. In germline, CDR1 is LNHDA, CDR2 SQIVND (reference sequence). V was trimmed by 5 bases and J by 5 bases, leaving 12 bases between them. CDR3 length: 13 amino acids. This CDR3 is CASSQIPGETQYF. In nucleotides, the CDR3 is TGTGCCAGTAGTCAAATTCCCGGGGAGACCCAGTACTTC.

The chain carries TRBV19 and TRBJ1-5; tentative D call: TRBD1 (6 bases). Germline V lookup: CDR1 LNHDA, CDR2 SQIVND (reference sequence). The CDR3 length is 16 residues. Trimming took off 3 bases at V and 3 bases at J, with 15 bases between the two ends. The DNA of the CDR3 is TGTGCCAGTAGTATTAGGGAACAGGGTGACAATCAGCCCCAGCATTTT. Amino acid sequence: CASSIREQGDNQPQHF.

V usage is TRBV7-9 and J usage is TRBJ2-2; no clear D. Germline V gives CDR1 SEHNR, CDR2 FQNEAQ (reference sequence). The CDR3 runs to 11 residues. Trimming shortened V by 10 bases and J by 6 bases, and 9 bases separated the two germline ends. The CDR3 sequence is CAIKLPGELFF. In nucleotides, the CDR3 is TGTGCCATCAAACTACCCGGGGAGCTGTTTTTT.

This clone was picked up a small number of times. For the CDR3, the DNA is TGTGCCACAACTGGGACACCGAACACTGAAGCTTTCTTT. It specifies CATTGTPNTEAFF. This chain uses TRBV30 with TRBJ1-1, with a tentative D call TRBD1 (6 bases). The CDR3 is made up of 13 amino acids. Germline lookup yields CDR1 GTSNPN and CDR2 SVGIG (reference sequence). V shed 8 bases and J shed 1 base, with 14 bases lying between them.

This clone was recorded a few times. This chain connects TRBV30 to TRBJ2-2; 8 positions match TRBD1. The CDR3 runs 14 residues. The V segment lost 6 bases and the J segment 4 bases; nucleotides outside the gene matches: 7. Germline V gene sequence: CDR1 GTSNPN, CDR2 SVGIG (reference sequence). Here the CDR3 reads CACLATGVTGELFF. CDR3 nucleotide sequence: TGTGCCTGCCTAGCGACAGGGGTCACCGGGGAGCTGTTTTTT.

In its sample, this clone was seen many times. The chain employs TRBV10-3 and TRBJ1-4, with a weak D call TRBD1 (5 bases). The CDR3 consists of 17 residues. Germline values: CDR1 ENHRY, CDR2 SYGVKD. V lost 2 bases and J lost 0, with 13 bases in between. This chain's CDR3 is CAISERGASTTNEKLFF. Here the CDR3 DNA reads TGTGCCATCAGTGAGAGGGGAGCATCTACAACTAATGAAAAACTGTTTTTT.

The J gene is TRBJ2-6, the V gene TRBV7-9, with 8 bases lining up with TRBD1. The junction had 11 bases not matched to a gene; V was cut back by 7 bases and J by 0 bases. The CDR3 is made up of 18 amino acids. CDR1 and CDR2 (germline): SEHNR, FQNEAQ (reference sequence). The CDR3 DNA sequence: TGTGCCAGCAACCCGACAGGGGCGCTGAACTCTGGGGCCAACGTCCTGACTTTC. This gives the protein CASNPTGALNSGANVLTF. Combining the CDR3 with reference TRBV7-9 and TRBJ2-6 gives the whole variable domain DTGVSQNPRHKITKRGQNVTFRCDPISEHNRLYWYRQTLGQGPEFLTYFQNEAQLEKSRLLSDRFSAERPKGSFSTLEIQRTEQGDSAMYLCASNPTGALNSGANVLTFGAGSRLTVL.

The chain joins TRBV5-1 to TRBJ1-4; TRBD1 is a possible D gene (5 bases). The germline V and J ends were trimmed by 0 bases and 7 bases, with 13 bases remaining between them. The CDR3 is 15 residues long. Per the germline V gene, CDR1 is SGHRS and CDR2 is YFSETQ. CDR3 amino acids: CASSLESGSAEKLFF. The CDR3 DNA reads TGCGCCAGCAGCTTGGAGTCAGGGTCGGCTGAAAAACTGTTTTTT. Together with reference TRBV5-1 and TRBJ1-4, the CDR3 gives the full variable domain: KAGVTQTPRYLIKTRGQQVTLSCSPISGHRSVSWYQQTPGQGLQFLFEYFSETQRNKGNFPGRFSGRQFSNSRSEMNVSTLELGDSALYLCASSLESGSAEKLFFGSGTQLSVL.

The V call is TRBV27, the J call TRBJ2-1; TRBD1 matches 7 bases. The CDR3 runs 15 residues. In germline, CDR1 is MNHEY, CDR2 SMNVEV (reference sequence). V shed 6 bases and J 9 bases; nucleotides not matched to a gene: 14. This CDR3 reads CASRPILTGVGEQFF. The CDR3 DNA sequence: TGTGCCAGCAGACCTATACTCACAGGGGTCGGTGAGCAGTTCTTC.

Here the CDR3 reads CASSEGTSGTYNEQFF. In DNA form, the CDR3 reads TGCGCCAGCAGCGAAGGGACTAGCGGTACCTACAATGAGCAGTTCTTC. The genes are TRBV4-1 and TRBJ2-1; TRBD2 matches 11 bases. Germline V gene data show CDR1 as MGHRA and CDR2 as YSYEKL. Germline trimming cut 5 bases from V and 2 bases from J; bases unmatched to any gene: 5. The CDR3 covers 16 residues.

This sequence joins TRBV7-3 and TRBJ2-7; D possibly corresponds to TRBD1 (5 bases). The CDR3 is made up of 13 amino acids. Germline V gene data show CDR1 as SGHTA and CDR2 as FQGTGA. V was shortened by 5 bases and J by 4 bases, with 12 bases between the two germline ends. CDR3 coding DNA: TGTGCCAGCAGCCTCCGGGCAGGGTACGAGCAGTACTTC. Encoded protein: CASSLRAGYEQYF.

J is TRBJ1-2 and V is TRBV5-4; D is unresolved. Germline CDR1 is SGHNT and CDR2 is YYREEE (reference sequence). The V gene lost 0 bases and the J gene lost 2 bases, with 8 bases spanning the gap. The CDR3 spans 14 residues. The CDR3: CASSLVSQNYGYTF. The CDR3 coding sequence is TGTGCCAGCAGCTTGGTTTCCCAAAACTATGGCTACACCTTC.

The genes are TRBV19 and TRBJ1-4; 8 bases map to TRBD1. CDR1 is LNHDA and CDR2 is SQIVND in the germline V gene (reference sequence). CDR3 length: 15 residues. J was trimmed by 7 bases and V by 7 bases; bases with no gene match: 11. CDR3 nucleotide sequence: TGTGCCAGTACCGATAGCAGGGGGCTGTTTGAAAAACTGTTTTTT. This translates into CASTDSRGLFEKLFF. The variable domain in full, with the rest retrieved from reference TRBV19 and TRBJ1-4, is DGGITQSPKYLFRKEGQNVTLSCEQNLNHDAMYWYRQDPGQGLRLIYYSQIVNDFQKGDIAEGYSVSREKKESFPLTVTSAQKNPTAFYLCASTDSRGLFEKLFFGSGTQLSVL.